The next 9 T cell receptor beta chains were all read from a single sample in a study of shared clonotypes between healthy human individuals. Libraries were prepared by immunoSEQ multiplex PCR; TCRdb keeps only in-frame clonotypes and omits some of them. The top ten hold under 0.8% of the sample, which has over 850,000 clones, approximately 78% seen once. Source material: memory CD4+ T cells from PBMCs. Regarding subset: CD45RA-negative fraction. These receptors were taken from a man aged 18 to 29 in good health. Some clones in this sample may be carry-over from other donors' samples.

Comments on this clone: A far larger clone differs by one base, so this is likely a read error. V usage is TRBV5-1 and J usage is TRBJ1-1; 8 bases map to TRBD1. The CDR3 sequence is 13 residues long. V shed 4 bases, J shed 11 bases, and the junction held 10 bases outside the gene matches. CDR1 SGHRS and CDR2 YFSETQ come from the germline V gene. Written as DNA, the CDR3 is TGCGCCAGCAGCGGAAAACAGGGGGTGAATGCTTTCTTT. Translated, it gives CASSGKQGVNAFF.

This clone was detected once. The rearrangement joins TRBV7-9 to TRBJ2-2; weak D call: TRBD2 (5 bases). The V gene's germline CDR1 is SEHNR and CDR2 FQNEAQ (reference sequence). Trimming removed 5 bases at V and 8 bases at J, with 9 bases between. This CDR3 has 12 amino acids. In DNA, the CDR3 is TGTGCCAGCAGCGGACTGGCTGGGGAGCTGTTTTTT. Protein sequence: CASSGLAGELFF.

The V call is TRBV28, the J call TRBJ1-5; D is uncertain. The CDR3 consists of 14 residues. Trimming shortened V by 6 bases and J by 3 bases, and 12 bases separated the two germline ends. Germline V gives CDR1 MDHEN, CDR2 SYDVKM. CDR3 amino acids: CASSPTYVNQPQHF. The CDR3 coding sequence is TGTGCCAGCAGCCCGACGTATGTCAATCAGCCCCAGCATTTT.

The genes are TRBV7-9 and TRBJ2-5, with TRBD2 matching over 10 bases. Germline V lookup: CDR1 SEHNR, CDR2 FQNEAQ (reference sequence). J gave up 5 bases and V 3 bases, and 18 bases lay outside the gene matches. CDR3 length: 19 residues. The CDR3 sequence is CASSFQSRTLAGVLETQYF. The CDR3, as DNA: TGTGCCAGCAGCTTCCAGTCCAGAACCCTAGCGGGAGTTTTGGAGACCCAGTACTTC.

A single count supports this clone. Other DNA sequences of this sample code for an identical CDR3. The rearrangement joins TRBV6-1 to TRBJ1-2, with D unclear. With 1 base removed from V and 2 bases from J, the gap between germline ends came to 8 bases. The CDR3 is 14 residues long. CDR1 is MNHNS and CDR2 is SASEGT in the germline V gene. The chain's CDR3 is CASSEGGRNYGYTF. The CDR3 nucleotides are TGTGCCAGCAGTGAAGGGGGTCGGAACTATGGCTACACCTTC.

V is TRBV18 and J is TRBJ1-2; no clear D. Trimming took off 2 bases at V and 2 bases at J, with 9 bases between the two ends. This CDR3 has 14 amino acids. The germline V gene encodes CDR1 KGHSH and CDR2 LQKENI. The CDR3 coding sequence is TGTGCCAGCTCACCAGAAGGAACAAACTATGGCTACACCTTC. Its protein is CASSPEGTNYGYTF. Complete variable domain (other parts from reference TRBV18 and TRBJ1-2): NAGVMQNPRHLVRRRGQEARLRCSPMKGHSHVYWYRQLPEEGLKFMVYLQKENIIDESGMPKERFSAEFPKEGPSILRIQQVVRGDSAAYFCASSPEGTNYGYTFGSGTRLTVV.

This clone showed up just a few times. The chain couples TRBV11-3 to TRBJ2-1, with 8 bases aligning to TRBD2. The CDR3 is made up of 12 amino acids. V lost 3 bases and J lost 12; bases outside the gene matches: 4. Germline assignment: CDR1 SGHNT and CDR2 YENEEA. CDR3 sequence (DNA): TGTGCCAGCAGCTTCATAGCGGGGAGGCAGTTCTTC. This gives the protein CASSFIAGRQFF.

The V call is TRBV6-5, the J call TRBJ2-1, with D uncertain. Per germline, CDR1 MNHEY and CDR2 SVGAGI. V dropped 2 bases and J dropped 5 bases, with 7 bases sitting between them. This CDR3 contains 13 residues. The CDR3 DNA reads as TGTGCCAGCAGTTACGGCGGAGACAATGAGCAGTTCTTC. It specifies CASSYGGDNEQFF.

The rearrangement uses TRBV7-2 and TRBJ1-2, with unresolved D. The germline V gene has CDR1 SGHTA and CDR2 FQGNSA. This CDR3 has 14 residues. V lost 5 bases and J lost 5, with 15 bases in between. CDR3 protein: CASSPTGKFYGYTF. DNA for the CDR3: TGTGCCAGCAGCCCAACCGGGAAGTTTTATGGCTACACCTTC.